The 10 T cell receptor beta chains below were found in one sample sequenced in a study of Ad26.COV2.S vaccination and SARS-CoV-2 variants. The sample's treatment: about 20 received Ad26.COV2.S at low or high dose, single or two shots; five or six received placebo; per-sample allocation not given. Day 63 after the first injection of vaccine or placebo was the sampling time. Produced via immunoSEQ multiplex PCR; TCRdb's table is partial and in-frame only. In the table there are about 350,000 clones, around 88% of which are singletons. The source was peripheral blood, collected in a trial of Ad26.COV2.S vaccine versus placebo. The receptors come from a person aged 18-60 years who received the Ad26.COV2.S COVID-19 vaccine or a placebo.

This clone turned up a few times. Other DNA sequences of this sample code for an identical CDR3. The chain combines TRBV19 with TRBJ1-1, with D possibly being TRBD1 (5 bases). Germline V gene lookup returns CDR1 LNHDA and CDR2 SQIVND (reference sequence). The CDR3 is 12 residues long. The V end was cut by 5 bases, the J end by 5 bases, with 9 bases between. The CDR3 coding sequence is TGTGCCAGTAGTGACAGAGAAACTGAAGCTTTCTTT. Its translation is CASSDRETEAFF.

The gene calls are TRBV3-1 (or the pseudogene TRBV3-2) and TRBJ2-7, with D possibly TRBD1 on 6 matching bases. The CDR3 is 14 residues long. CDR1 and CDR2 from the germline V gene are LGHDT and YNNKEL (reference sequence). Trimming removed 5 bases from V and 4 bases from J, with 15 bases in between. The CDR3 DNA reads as TGTGCCAGCAGCTCACAGGGTATCGATTACGAGCAGTACTTC. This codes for CASSSQGIDYEQYF.

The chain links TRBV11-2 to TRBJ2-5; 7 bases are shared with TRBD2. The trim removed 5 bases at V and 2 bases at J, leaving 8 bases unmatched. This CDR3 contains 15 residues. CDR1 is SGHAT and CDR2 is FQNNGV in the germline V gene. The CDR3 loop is CASSTWTRDQETQYF. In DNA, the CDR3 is TGTGCCAGCAGCACGTGGACTAGAGATCAAGAGACCCAGTACTTC.

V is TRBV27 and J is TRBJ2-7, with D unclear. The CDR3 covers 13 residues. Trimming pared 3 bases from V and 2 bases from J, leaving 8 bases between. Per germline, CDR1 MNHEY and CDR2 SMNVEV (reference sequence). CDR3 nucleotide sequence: TGTGCCAGCAGTTTGGCACAGCCCTACGAGCAGTACTTC. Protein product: CASSLAQPYEQYF.

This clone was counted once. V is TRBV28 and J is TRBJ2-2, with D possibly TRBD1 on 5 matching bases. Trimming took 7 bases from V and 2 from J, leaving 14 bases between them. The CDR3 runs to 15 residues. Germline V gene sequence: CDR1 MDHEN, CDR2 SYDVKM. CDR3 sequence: CASTLDTSNTGELFF. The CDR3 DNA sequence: TGTGCCAGCACCCTGGACACTTCTAACACCGGGGAGCTGTTTTTT.

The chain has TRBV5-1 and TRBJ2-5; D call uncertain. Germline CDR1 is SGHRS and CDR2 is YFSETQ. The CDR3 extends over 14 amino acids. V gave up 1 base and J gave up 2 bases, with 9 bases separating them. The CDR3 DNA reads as TGCGCCAGCAGCTTGACACCACCTCAAGAGACCCAGTACTTC. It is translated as CASSLTPPQETQYF.

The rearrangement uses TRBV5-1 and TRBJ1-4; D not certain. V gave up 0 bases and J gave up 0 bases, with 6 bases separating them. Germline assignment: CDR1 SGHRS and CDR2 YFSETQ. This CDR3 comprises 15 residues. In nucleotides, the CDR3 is TGCGCCAGCAGCTTGGAAGCTCCAACTAATGAAAAACTGTTTTTT. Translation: CASSLEAPTNEKLFF.

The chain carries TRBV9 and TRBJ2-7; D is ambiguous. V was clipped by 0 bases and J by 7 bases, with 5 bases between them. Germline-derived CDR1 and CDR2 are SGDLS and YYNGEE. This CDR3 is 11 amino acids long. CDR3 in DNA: TGTGCCAGCAGCGTAGTCGGGGAGCAGTACTTC. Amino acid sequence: CASSVVGEQYF.

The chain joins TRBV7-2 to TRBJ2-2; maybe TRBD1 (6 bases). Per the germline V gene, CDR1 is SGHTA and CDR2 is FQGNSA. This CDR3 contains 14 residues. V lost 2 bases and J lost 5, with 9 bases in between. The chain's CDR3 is CASSLTGRTGELFF. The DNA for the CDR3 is TGTGCCAGCAGCTTAACAGGGCGAACCGGGGAGCTGTTTTTT.

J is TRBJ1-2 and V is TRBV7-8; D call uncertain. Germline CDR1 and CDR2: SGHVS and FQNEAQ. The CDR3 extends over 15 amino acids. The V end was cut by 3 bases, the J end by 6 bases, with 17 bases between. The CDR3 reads CASSLWYTMEDGYTF. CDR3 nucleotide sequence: TGTGCCAGCAGCTTGTGGTATACCATGGAAGATGGCTACACCTTC.